These 21 T cell receptor beta chains were sequenced from one sample in a study of blood T cells in healthy people across ages. Then a second PCR, running about 6 to 11 cycles, was carried out with a sample-barcoded 5' primer and a J-beta primer mix. TCRdb fed the 5' RACE reads into MiXCR, producing one record per CDR3 protein. The table lists 350,000 to 450,000 distinct CDR3 sequences, over 45% of them singletons. Sequencing input: blood. The receptor set was obtained from a man aged 55 to 70 in good health.

In DNA form, the CDR3 reads TGCAGTGCGACCGGGACTAGCAGAAGCACAGATACGCAGTATTTT. Translation: CSATGTSRSTDTQYF. V is TRBV20-1 and J is TRBJ2-3, with 9 bases matching TRBD2. The CDR3 is 15 residues long. The J segment lost 0 bases and the V segment lost 6 bases, leaving 7 bases of the junction unmatched. CDR1 and CDR2 (germline): DFQATT, SNEGSKA (reference sequence).

For this clonotype: At one boundary the junction diverges from the germline segment, which might be a read error. This chain links TRBV7-2 with TRBJ2-5; possible D gene TRBD1, 5 bases. Germline V gene sequence: CDR1 SGHTA, CDR2 FQGNSA. The CDR3 is 15 residues long. CDR3 coding DNA: TGTGTCAGCAGCCCAGAACCAGGGCCAATGGAGACCCAGTACTTC. It yields the protein CVSSPEPGPMETQYF.

The chain employs TRBV11-1 and TRBJ2-7; D is uncertain. This CDR3 has 13 residues. V gave up 7 bases and J gave up 8 bases, with 18 bases separating them. CDR1 SGHAT and CDR2 FQDESV come from the germline V gene (reference sequence). The CDR3 coding sequence is TGTGCCAGCACCGCAAAGGGTCAGTACAAGCAGTACTTC. It specifies CASTAKGQYKQYF.

This clonotype was observed once. A much larger clonotype is one base distant, so this may be a read error. The chain employs TRBV25-1 and TRBJ1-2; D is uncertain. CDR3 length equals 14 residues. V was cut by 2 bases and J by 4 bases, with 11 bases left in between. The germline V gene has CDR1 MGHDK and CDR2 SYGVNS. As DNA, the CDR3 is TGTGCCAGCAGTGAAGGAGGAACCCTCTATGGCTACACCTTC. It codes for CASSEGGTLYGYTF.

This clonotype showed up just a few times. The J gene is TRBJ1-2, the V gene TRBV7-9; TRBD1 might be the D (6 bases). V was trimmed by 1 base and J by 2 bases, leaving 11 bases between them. Germline assignment: CDR1 SEHNR and CDR2 FQNEAQ (reference sequence). The CDR3 sequence is 15 residues long. CDR3 coding DNA: TGTGCCAGCAGCTTAGGCAGGGGTTCGAACTATGGCTACACCTTC. It specifies CASSLGRGSNYGYTF.

The gene calls are TRBV6-5 and TRBJ1-5; unclear D gene. V lost 0 bases and J lost 4, with 10 bases in between. This CDR3 is built from 15 residues. The germline V gene has CDR1 MNHEY and CDR2 SVGAGI. This chain's CDR3 is CASSYSLAANQPQHF. CDR3 nucleotide sequence: TGTGCCAGCAGTTACTCGCTGGCAGCGAATCAGCCCCAGCATTTT.

The genes are TRBV29-1 and TRBJ2-4, with D possibly being TRBD1 or TRBD2 (5 bases each). Germline CDR1 and CDR2: SQVTM and ANQGSEA. There are 15 residues in the CDR3. Trimming removed 0 bases at V and 6 bases at J, with 15 bases between. The CDR3 is CSVEDPGTDLNIQYF. The CDR3 nucleotides read TGCAGCGTTGAAGACCCAGGGACCGACTTAAACATTCAGTACTTC.

The chain is built from TRBV7-2 and TRBJ2-4; 16 nucleotides agree with TRBD2. TRBJ2-7 matches the DNA end more closely, so the J call is doubtful. This CDR3 has 17 amino acids. Germline V lookup: CDR1 SGHTA, CDR2 FQGNSA. The CDR3 coding sequence is TGTGCCAGCAGCTTAGGTGGGACTAGCGGGAGGGGCTACGAGCAGTACTTC. Its translation is CASSLGGTSGRGYEQYF.

The V and J genes are TRBV4-1 and TRBJ2-4, with 8 bases identical to TRBD2. The end of the DNA aligns better with TRBJ2-7, so the J call may be wrong. The CDR3 runs to 15 residues. The germline V gene has CDR1 MGHRA and CDR2 YSYEKL. Written as DNA, the CDR3 is TGCGCCAGCAGCCAAGCCCTAGCGGGCGACTACGAGCAGTACTTC. It specifies CASSQALAGDYEQYF.

The chain has TRBV3-1 and TRBJ2-3; maybe TRBD2 (5 bases). The CDR3 has 14 residues. The germline gives CDR1 LGHDT, CDR2 YNNKEL (reference sequence). V was pared by 0 bases and J by 6 bases, with 10 bases between. This CDR3 reads CASSQDSATDTQYF. For the CDR3, the DNA is TGTGCCAGCAGCCAAGATAGCGCGACTGATACGCAGTATTTT.

This clonotype was recorded once. The chain has TRBV6-4 and TRBJ2-3, with 15 bases matching TRBD2. This CDR3 contains 21 residues. V was pared by 2 bases and J by 0 bases, with 12 bases of the junction left unmatched. Germline V gives CDR1 MRHNA, CDR2 SNTAGT. The CDR3 spells CASSDTWTSGGALTSTDTQYF. The CDR3 bases are TGTGCCAGCAGTGACACCTGGACTAGCGGGGGGGCCCTGACTAGCACAGATACGCAGTATTTT.

The gene calls are TRBV14 and TRBJ2-3, with 7 bases aligning to TRBD2. V trimming: 4 bases; J trimming: 8 bases; junction bases outside the gene matches: 15. Germline-derived CDR1 and CDR2 are SGHDN and FVKESK. CDR3 size: 16 residues. Here the CDR3 DNA reads TGTGCCAGCAGCCCTCTGGCGGGGGATGTCTCCTTTACGCAGTATTTT. Translation: CASSPLAGDVSFTQYF.

V gene TRBV28 combines with J gene TRBJ2-3, with TRBD1 as a possible D gene (5 bases). Per the germline V gene, CDR1 is MDHEN and CDR2 is SYDVKM. The CDR3 sequence is 16 residues long. V lost 7 bases and J lost 0, with 17 bases in between. The CDR3 loop reads CASTLGRTSSTDTQYF. As DNA, the CDR3 is TGTGCCAGCACCCTGGGGCGGACCTCTAGCACAGATACGCAGTATTTT.

This clonotype showed up just a few times. The gene calls are TRBV6-2 or TRBV6-3 and TRBJ2-1; D is tentatively TRBD1 or TRBD2 (5 bases each). The CDR3 is 14 amino acids. With 0 bases removed from V and 7 bases from J, the gap between germline ends came to 10 bases. The V gene's germline CDR1 is MNHEY and CDR2 SVGEGT. In DNA form, the CDR3 reads TGTGCCAGCAGTTACTCTAACGGGGCTAATGAGCAGTTCTTC. It codes for CASSYSNGANEQFF.

This chain joins TRBV6-6 and TRBJ1-2, with 8 nucleotides matching TRBD1. The trim removed 0 bases at V and 8 bases at J, leaving 5 bases unmatched. The CDR3 has 14 residues. Germline CDR1 is MNHNY and CDR2 is SVGAGI (reference sequence). This CDR3 is CASSYSTGVDGYTF. CDR3 coding DNA: TGTGCCAGCAGTTACTCGACAGGGGTGGACGGCTACACCTTC.

This clonotype was picked up a small number of times. This chain links TRBV12-3 or TRBV12-4 with TRBJ2-5, with unresolved D. The J call is doubtful: the DNA matches TRBJ2-7 better. This CDR3 has 12 residues. The CDR3 nucleotides read TGTGCCAGCAGCCCCACAGAAAACGAGCAGTACTTC. Residues: CASSPTENEQYF.

This chain joins TRBV18 and TRBJ2-7; D not resolved. The V end lost 3 bases, the J end lost 0 bases, and 12 bases lay between the germline ends. Germline V CDR1 and CDR2: KGHSH, LQKENI. CDR3 length: 15 amino acids. The CDR3 loop is CASSPSSGSSYEQYF. CDR3 nucleotide sequence: TGTGCCAGCTCACCTTCTTCTGGCAGCTCCTACGAGCAGTACTTC.

The chain uses TRBV12-3 or TRBV12-4 and TRBJ2-1, with 7 bases aligning to TRBD1. This CDR3 spans 15 amino acids. The V gene end was trimmed by 3 bases and the J gene end by 1 base; junction bases not matched to a gene: 3. The CDR3 spells CASSFGQVSYNEQFF. Here the CDR3 DNA reads TGTGCCAGCAGTTTTGGACAGGTTTCCTACAATGAGCAGTTCTTC.

The V call is TRBV27, the J call TRBJ2-3; D call uncertain. CDR1 is MNHEY and CDR2 is SMNVEV in the germline V gene (reference sequence). The CDR3 covers 12 residues. V was trimmed by 6 bases and J by 7 bases, leaving 11 bases between them. Here the CDR3 reads CASSPTIHTQYF. The CDR3 bases are TGTGCCAGCAGCCCTACGATACATACGCAGTATTTT.

With regard to this clonotype: This clone may be a read error of a much larger clone one base away. The chain employs TRBV4-1 and TRBJ2-1; no clear D gene. Germline CDR1 and CDR2: MGHRA and YSYEKL. The CDR3 loop spans 16 amino acids. CDR3 DNA sequence: TGCACCAGCAGCCAAGTAAGCTTATCGCCCTACAATGAGCAGTTCTTC. Its translation is CTSSQVSLSPYNEQFF.

This chain joins TRBV6-5 and TRBJ2-3; 8 bases match TRBD1. The CDR3 is 16 residues long. The ends lost 6 bases at V and 4 bases at J; junction bases unmatched: 12. Per the germline V gene, CDR1 is MNHEY and CDR2 is SVGAGI. The DNA for the CDR3 is TGTGCCAGCAGCCGCCGGACAGGGTTAACCTCAGATACGCAGTATTTT. This codes for CASSRRTGLTSDTQYF.